This T cell receptor beta chain was documented in a study of blood T cell repertoires in COVID-19. TCRdb keeps only in-frame clones here, not all; method: immunoSEQ multiplex PCR. The sample has about 230,000 clones; about nine tenths are singletons. Material: peripheral blood. The sequence came from a man aged 50 or older with COVID-19, enrolled during active disease.

CDR3 amino acids: CASTPGGTRSYEQYF. Written as DNA, the CDR3 is TGTGCCAGTACCCCCGGGGGGACACGGTCCTACGAGCAGTACTTC. This chain joins TRBV19 and TRBJ2-7; the D gene is possibly TRBD2 (7 bases). V was pared by 7 bases and J by 1 base, with 17 bases between. Germline assignment: CDR1 LNHDA and CDR2 SQIVND (reference sequence). This CDR3 is 15 amino acids long.